These 15 T cell receptor beta chains originate from one sample sequenced in a study of CD8 T cells in Susac syndrome. Random hexamers primed reverse transcription of about 0.45 to 1 ug RNA. TCRdb reanalysed the immunoSEQ multiplex PCR reads using MiXCR and keeps one entry per CDR3 protein. The sample holds hundreds of thousands of distinct CDR3 sequences; 95% are singletons and the top ten take 0.095%. Source material: CD4+ T cells from PBMCs. Every receptor here comes from a human donor with multiple sclerosis.

The chain uses TRBV15 and TRBJ1-2; D not resolved. The CDR3 totals 11 residues. Germline CDR1 reads LNHNV; CDR2 reads YYDKDF (reference sequence). V lost 5 bases and J 6 bases, leaving 7 bases between the germline ends. The CDR3 nucleotides are TGTGCCACCAGCTCCGGGGATGGCTACACCTTC. Encoded protein: CATSSGDGYTF.

This clonotype came up once. The V call is TRBV10-2, the J call TRBJ2-7, with D perhaps given as TRBD1 or TRBD2 (5 bases each). This CDR3 is built from 13 residues. Germline V gene lookup returns CDR1 WSHSY and CDR2 SAAADI. The V end lost 10 bases, the J end lost 0 bases, and 13 bases lay between the germline ends. CDR3 amino acids: CAILRDHSYEQYF. CDR3 nucleotide sequence: TGCGCCATCCTCCGGGACCACTCCTACGAGCAGTACTTC.

The J gene is TRBJ2-1, the V gene TRBV24-1, with TRBD1 identical over 8 bases. In germline, CDR1 is KGHDR, CDR2 SFDVKD. This CDR3 has 15 residues. The V and J ends lost 3 bases and 8 bases, in that order; junction bases with no gene match: 8. The chain's CDR3 is CATSDTAGGSYEQFF. DNA of the CDR3: TGTGCCACCAGTGATACCGCAGGGGGCTCGTATGAGCAGTTCTTC.

The sample holds one count of this clonotype. This chain joins TRBV27 and TRBJ2-5; 11 bases line up with TRBD2. Germline CDR1 reads MNHEY; CDR2 reads SMNVEV (reference sequence). J lost 1 base, V lost 2 bases, and 6 bases had no gene match. The CDR3 contains 17 residues. The CDR3 DNA follows: TGTGCCAGCAGTTTAACCCGACTAGCGGGATTCCAAGAGACCCAGTACTTC. Its protein is CASSLTRLAGFQETQYF.

The genes are TRBV30 and TRBJ2-5; 9 bases align to TRBD2. Germline-derived CDR1 and CDR2 are GTSNPN and SVGIG (reference sequence). The CDR3 spans 13 residues. Unmatched junction bases numbered 2, after V lost 2 bases and J lost 4 bases. CDR3 residues: CAWSTLAGETQYF. The CDR3 DNA reads as TGTGCCTGGAGTACACTAGCGGGAGAGACCCAGTACTTC.

This clonotype was recorded once. The chain uses TRBV5-1 and TRBJ1-1; no firm D call. The CDR3 is 14 residues long. V lost 0 bases and J lost 2, with 8 bases in between. Germline CDR1 reads SGHRS; CDR2 reads YFSETQ. CDR3 nucleotide sequence: TGCGCCAGCAGCTTGGGGTTTCAAAACACTGAAGCTTTCTTT. It encodes CASSLGFQNTEAFF.

V is TRBV5-4 and J is TRBJ2-5; 7 positions agree with TRBD2. The V gene's germline CDR1 is SGHNT and CDR2 YYREEE (reference sequence). The CDR3 has 15 amino acids. Trimming removed 6 bases from V and 5 bases from J; junction bases left unmatched: 13. The CDR3 is CASTRGRDVGETQYF. The CDR3 DNA follows: TGTGCCAGCACTCGGGGGAGGGACGTGGGTGAGACCCAGTACTTC.

The chain has TRBV18 and TRBJ2-7, with D possibly matching TRBD1 (6 bases). This CDR3 comprises 14 residues. V was clipped by 6 bases and J by 3 bases, with 15 bases between them. Looked up from germline, CDR1 is KGHSH and CDR2 is LQKENI. DNA for the CDR3: TGTGCCAGCTCCCCCAGACAGGAGATCTACGAGCAGTACTTC. This encodes CASSPRQEIYEQYF.

The chain carries TRBV29-1 and TRBJ2-5, with D tentatively TRBD1 (6 bases). Germline CDR1 and CDR2: SQVTM and ANQGSEA. The CDR3 spans 12 residues. V was cut by 6 bases and J by 7 bases, with 15 bases left in between. The CDR3 coding sequence is TGCAGCGTCCCCGACAGGATGGGGACCCAGTACTTC. It translates to CSVPDRMGTQYF.

V is TRBV7-6 and J is TRBJ2-1; 8 bases align to TRBD1. J gave up 4 bases and V 2 bases, and 10 bases lay outside the gene matches. The germline V gene encodes CDR1 SGHVS and CDR2 FNYEAQ. This CDR3 spans 17 amino acids. The CDR3 DNA is TGTGCCAGCAGCTTATTCATCCAGGGGGCAGGTTACAATGAGCAGTTCTTC. It yields the protein CASSLFIQGAGYNEQFF.

V usage is TRBV30 and J usage is TRBJ1-5, with D possibly matching TRBD1 (5 bases). V gave up 3 bases and J gave up 6 bases, with 12 bases separating them. Looked up from germline, CDR1 is GTSNPN and CDR2 is SVGIG (reference sequence). This CDR3 region has 13 residues. DNA of the CDR3: TGTGCCTGGAGCGAAGGGCAGGGTCAGCCCCAGCATTTT. Translation: CAWSEGQGQPQHF.

V usage is TRBV19 and J usage is TRBJ2-7; 11 nucleotides line up with TRBD2. Germline V CDR1 and CDR2: LNHDA, SQIVND (reference sequence). The CDR3 runs to 13 residues. The J segment lost 4 bases and the V segment lost 6 bases, leaving 2 bases of the junction unmatched. As DNA, the CDR3 is TGTGCCAGTAGGAGGACTAGCGGGTACGAGCAGTACTTC. Its translation: CASRRTSGYEQYF.

The J gene is TRBJ2-3, the V gene TRBV7-3; 10 positions match TRBD2. The CDR3 is 14 residues long. The germline V gene has CDR1 SGHTA and CDR2 FQGTGA. V lost 4 bases and J lost 6; bases outside the gene matches: 4. Written as DNA, the CDR3 is TGTGCCAGCAGCTCCGGGACTAGCGCGGATACGCAGTATTTT. It yields the protein CASSSGTSADTQYF.

The chain uses TRBV13 and TRBJ2-7; the D call may be TRBD1 or TRBD2 (5 bases each). V lost 6 bases, J lost 5 bases, and 17 bases lay in between. Germline loops: CDR1 PRHDT, CDR2 FYEKMQ (reference sequence). The CDR3 length is 14 residues. CDR3 coding DNA: TGTGCCAGCAGTCGAGAATCGGGGCGAAACGAGCAGTACTTC. It translates to CASSRESGRNEQYF. Drawing the rest from reference TRBV13 and TRBJ2-7, the complete variable domain is AAGVIQSPRHLIKEKRETATLKCYPIPRHDTVYWYQQGPGQDPQFLISFYEKMQSDKGSIPDRFSAQQFSDYHSELNMSSLELGDSALYFCASSRESGRNEQYFGPGTRLTVT.

This chain connects TRBV4-1 to TRBJ1-2, with D tentatively TRBD1 (5 bases). Germline loops: CDR1 MGHRA, CDR2 YSYEKL. Trimming removed 0 bases at V and 4 bases at J, with 15 bases between. This CDR3 region has 16 residues. The DNA of the CDR3 is TGCGCCAGCAGCCAAGACCAACAGCAGGGAGTCTATGGCTACACCTTC. It is translated as CASSQDQQQGVYGYTF.